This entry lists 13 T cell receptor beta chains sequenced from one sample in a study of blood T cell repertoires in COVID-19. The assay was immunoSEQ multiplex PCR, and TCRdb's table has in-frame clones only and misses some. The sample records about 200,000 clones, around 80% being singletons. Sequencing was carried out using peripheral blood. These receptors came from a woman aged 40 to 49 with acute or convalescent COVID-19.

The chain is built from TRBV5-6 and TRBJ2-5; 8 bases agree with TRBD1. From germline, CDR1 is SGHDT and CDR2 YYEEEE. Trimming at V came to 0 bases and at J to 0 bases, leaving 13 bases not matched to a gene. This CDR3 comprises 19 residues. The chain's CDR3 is CASSLGRTGSRGYQETQYF. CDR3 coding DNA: TGTGCCAGCAGCTTGGGTCGGACAGGGAGTCGGGGGTACCAAGAGACCCAGTACTTC.

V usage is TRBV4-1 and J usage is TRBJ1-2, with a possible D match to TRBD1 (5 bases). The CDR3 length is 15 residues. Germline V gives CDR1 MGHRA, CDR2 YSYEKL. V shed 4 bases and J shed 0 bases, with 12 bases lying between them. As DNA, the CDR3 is TGCGCCAGCAGCCTCAAGACAGATACTAACTATGGCTACACCTTC. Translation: CASSLKTDTNYGYTF.

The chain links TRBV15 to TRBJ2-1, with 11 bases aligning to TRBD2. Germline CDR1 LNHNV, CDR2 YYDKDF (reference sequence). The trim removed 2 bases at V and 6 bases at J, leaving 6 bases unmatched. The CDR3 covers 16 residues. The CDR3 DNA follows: TGTGCCACCAGCAGAACACTAGCGGGAGTCGGCAATGAGCAGTTCTTC. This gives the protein CATSRTLAGVGNEQFF.

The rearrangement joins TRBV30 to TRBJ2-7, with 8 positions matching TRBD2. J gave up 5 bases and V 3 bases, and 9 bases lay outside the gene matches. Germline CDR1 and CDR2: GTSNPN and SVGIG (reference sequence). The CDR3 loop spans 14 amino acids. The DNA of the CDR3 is TGTGCCTGGAGACCCGGGACTAGTTTCGACGAGCAGTACTTC. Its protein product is CAWRPGTSFDEQYF.

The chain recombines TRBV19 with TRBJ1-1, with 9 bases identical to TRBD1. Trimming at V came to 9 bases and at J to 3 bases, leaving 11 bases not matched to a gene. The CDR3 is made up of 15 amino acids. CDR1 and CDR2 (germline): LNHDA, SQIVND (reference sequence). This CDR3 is CASQTRDRVDTEAFF. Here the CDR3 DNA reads TGTGCCAGCCAGACCCGGGACAGGGTAGACACTGAAGCTTTCTTT.

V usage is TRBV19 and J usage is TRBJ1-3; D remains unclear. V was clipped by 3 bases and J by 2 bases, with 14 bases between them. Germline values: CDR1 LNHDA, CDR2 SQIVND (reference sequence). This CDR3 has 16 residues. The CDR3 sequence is CASSIGTGITGNTIYF. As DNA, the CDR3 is TGTGCCAGTAGTATCGGCACGGGGATTACTGGAAACACCATATATTTT.

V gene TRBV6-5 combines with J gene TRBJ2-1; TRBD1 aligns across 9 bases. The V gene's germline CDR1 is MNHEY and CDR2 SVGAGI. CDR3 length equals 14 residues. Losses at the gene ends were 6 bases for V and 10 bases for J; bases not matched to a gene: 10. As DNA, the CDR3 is TGTGCCAGCAGACCCCGAACAGGGGGCGGGGAGCAGTTCTTC. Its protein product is CASRPRTGGGEQFF.

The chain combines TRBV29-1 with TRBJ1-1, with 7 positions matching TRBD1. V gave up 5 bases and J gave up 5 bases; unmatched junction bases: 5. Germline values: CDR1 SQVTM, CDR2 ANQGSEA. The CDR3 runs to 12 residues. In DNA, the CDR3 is TGCAGCGTTTTGACAGGGCGAACTGAAGCTTTCTTT. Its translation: CSVLTGRTEAFF.

In DNA, the CDR3 is TGTGCCAGCAGCCGGCGGACAAACACCGGGGAGCTGTTTTTT. Protein: CASSRRTNTGELFF. The chain uses TRBV3-1 (or the pseudogene TRBV3-2) and TRBJ2-2; maybe TRBD1 (5 bases). V was shortened by 4 bases and J by 2 bases, with 8 bases between the two germline ends. Per the germline V gene, CDR1 is LGHDT and CDR2 is YNNKEL (reference sequence). CDR3 length: 14 residues.

For the CDR3, the DNA is TGCAGCGTCGGGACAGGGGGGATATATATTGCTGAAGCTTTCTTT. Translating it yields CSVGTGGIYIAEAFF. This sequence joins TRBV29-1 and TRBJ1-1, with 11 bases identical to TRBD1. Germline V gives CDR1 SQVTM, CDR2 ANQGSEA. The CDR3 sequence is 15 residues long. Trimming cost V 6 bases and J 6 bases; bases outside gene matches: 12.

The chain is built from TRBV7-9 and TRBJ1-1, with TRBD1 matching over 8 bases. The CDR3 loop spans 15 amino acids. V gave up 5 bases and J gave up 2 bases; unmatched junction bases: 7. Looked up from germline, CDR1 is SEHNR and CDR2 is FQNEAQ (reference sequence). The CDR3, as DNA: TGTGCCAGCAGCGATGGGACAGGAGTTAACACTGAAGCTTTCTTT. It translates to CASSDGTGVNTEAFF.

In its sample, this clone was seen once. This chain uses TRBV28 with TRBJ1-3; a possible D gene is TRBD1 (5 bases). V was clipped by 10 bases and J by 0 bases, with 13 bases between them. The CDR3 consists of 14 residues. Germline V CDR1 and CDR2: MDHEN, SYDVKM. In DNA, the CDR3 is TGTGCCACTATGTGGGGCGGCTCTGGAAACACCATATATTTT. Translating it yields CATMWGGSGNTIYF.

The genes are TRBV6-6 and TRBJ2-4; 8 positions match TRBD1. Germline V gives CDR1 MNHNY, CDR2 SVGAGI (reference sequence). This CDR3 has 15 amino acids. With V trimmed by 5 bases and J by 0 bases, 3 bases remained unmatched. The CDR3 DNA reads TGTGCCAGCAGTCGAGGACAGGGAGCCAAAAACATTCAGTACTTC. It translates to CASSRGQGAKNIQYF.